A single sample is the source of the 25 T cell receptor beta chains below, sequenced in a study of graft-versus-host responses after intestinal transplantation (dated by TCRdb to the early 2020s). The receptor library was made with the immunoSEQ multiplex PCR assay. TCRdb obtained this table from immuneACCESS and retained in-frame rearrangements with V and J assigned. These tables miss some clones; where compared with another copy, unresolved V genes account for less than half of the shortfall, and the remainder is unexplained. The sample records tens of thousands of clones, 85% to 95% of which are singletons. The top ten hold roughly 0.21% of the sample. The time point label, as the study defines it: cells obtained before transplantation from donor or recipient. No antigen is known for these receptors. The sequencing used unstimulated CD8+ T cells sorted from spleen or lymph node cells, collected before transplant. All receptors derive from a human donor who was the organ donor for an intestinal transplant.

As concerns this clone: Relative to the germline gene, one junction end is altered; a read error may explain this. The genes are TRBV7-2 and TRBJ1-1; tentatively, D is TRBD1 (6 bases). Germline CDR1 is SGHTA and CDR2 is FQGNSA. The CDR3 sequence is 14 residues long. The CDR3 loop reads CASSLEPPQGPEGF. CDR3 DNA sequence: TGTGCCAGCAGCTTAGAGCCCCCACAGGGCCCTGAGGGCTTT.

The chain employs TRBV28 and TRBJ1-2, with 9 bases identical to TRBD1. In germline, CDR1 is MDHEN, CDR2 SYDVKM. Germline trimming cut 6 bases from V and 8 bases from J; bases unmatched to any gene: 13. The CDR3 is 15 amino acids. In DNA, the CDR3 is TGTGCCAGCAGCCGGGACAGGGCGGTGTTGTGGGGCTACACCTTC. This translates into CASSRDRAVLWGYTF.

The chain links TRBV28 to TRBJ2-1; 10 nucleotides agree with TRBD1. The CDR3 contains 14 residues. The V segment lost 6 bases and the J segment 3 bases; nucleotides outside the gene matches: 2. CDR1 MDHEN and CDR2 SYDVKM come from the germline V gene. This CDR3 is CASSRDRGYNEQFF. For the CDR3, the DNA is TGTGCCAGCAGCAGGGACAGGGGCTACAATGAGCAGTTCTTC.

In DNA form, the CDR3 reads TGTGCCAGCAGCGCCAGCGGGGGGAGTGAAAAACTGTTTTTT. This sequence encodes CASSASGGSEKLFF. The chain employs TRBV9 and TRBJ1-4; weak D call: TRBD1 (5 bases). Germline-derived CDR1 and CDR2 are SGDLS and YYNGEE. V was pared by 3 bases and J by 7 bases, with 13 bases between. The CDR3 contains 14 residues.

Here the CDR3 DNA reads TGTGCTAGTGGTTTGATTCCCTCGGACAGGGGATACGAGCAGTACTTC. Protein: CASGLIPSDRGYEQYF. The V gene is TRBV12-5, the J gene TRBJ2-7; 9 bases line up with TRBD1. J was trimmed by 4 bases and V by 2 bases; bases with no gene match: 9. CDR3 length: 16 residues. CDR1 LGHNT and CDR2 FRNRAP come from the germline V gene. Full variable domain (missing parts from reference TRBV12-5 and TRBJ2-7): DARVTQTPRHKVTEMGQEVTMRCQPILGHNTVFWYRQTMMQGLELLAYFRNRAPLDDSGMPKDRFSAEMPDATLATLKIQPSEPRDSAVYFCASGLIPSDRGYEQYFGPGTRLTVT.

The genes are TRBV4-1 and TRBJ2-5, with 12 bases that match TRBD1. V was pared by 3 bases and J by 3 bases, with 5 bases of the junction left unmatched. The CDR3 totals 16 residues. The germline V gene encodes CDR1 MGHRA and CDR2 YSYEKL. The DNA of the CDR3 is TGCGCCAGCAGCCATCCCGGGACAGGGGGCGAAGAGACCCAGTACTTC. It is translated as CASSHPGTGGEETQYF.

The V call is TRBV14, the J call TRBJ1-3, with 7 bases that match TRBD1. V lost 1 base, J lost 2 bases, and 8 bases stayed unmatched. The CDR3 length is 17 residues. CDR1 is SGHDN, CDR2 FVKESK, per germline. For the CDR3, the DNA is TGTGCCAGCAGCCAAGGTGGTAGCAGGGGGGCTGGAAACACCATATATTTT. It specifies CASSQGGSRGAGNTIYF.

The chain links TRBV5-1 to TRBJ1-1; D is perhaps TRBD1 (6 bases). CDR3 length: 18 residues. Germline values: CDR1 SGHRS, CDR2 YFSETQ. The V and J ends lost 0 bases and 4 bases respectively, with 22 bases between them. The CDR3 region is CASSLAPQGGIGATEAFF. The CDR3 DNA is TGCGCCAGCAGCTTGGCCCCACAGGGCGGCATAGGGGCCACTGAAGCTTTCTTT.

V and J are TRBV7-9 and TRBJ1-2; D is uncertain. Trimming pared 5 bases from V and 4 bases from J, leaving 8 bases between. The CDR3 extends over 12 amino acids. Germline CDR1 is SEHNR and CDR2 is FQNEAQ (reference sequence). The CDR3 DNA reads TGTGCCAGCAGCCCGGGCCTCTATGGCTACACCTTC. Its protein product is CASSPGLYGYTF. Supplemented by reference TRBV7-9 and TRBJ1-2, the full variable domain reads DTGVSQNPRHKITKRGQNVTFRCDPISEHNRLYWYRQTLGQGPEFLTYFQNEAQLEKSRLLSDRFSAERPKGSFSTLEIQRTEQGDSAMYLCASSPGLYGYTFGSGTRLTVV.

This chain connects TRBV6-5 to TRBJ1-5; no firm D call. The CDR3 sequence is 14 residues long. The ends were cut back, 6 bases at V and 4 bases at J, with 13 bases in the middle. Germline assignment: CDR1 MNHEY and CDR2 SVGAGI. CDR3 region: CASSPVVGNQPQHF. Written as DNA, the CDR3 is TGTGCCAGCAGCCCGGTGGTGGGGAATCAGCCCCAGCATTTT.

The V call is TRBV7-2, the J call TRBJ2-1; the match to TRBD1 covers 7 bases. Unmatched junction bases numbered 4, after V lost 4 bases and J lost 4 bases. In germline, CDR1 is SGHTA, CDR2 FQGNSA. The CDR3 contains 14 residues. The CDR3 nucleotides read TGTGCCAGCAGCTGGGGACAGAATTACAATGAGCAGTTCTTC. Translating gives CASSWGQNYNEQFF.

This chain connects TRBV5-1 to TRBJ1-2, with TRBD1 matching 7 bases. Germline CDR1 is SGHRS and CDR2 is YFSETQ. This CDR3 comprises 16 residues. V was clipped by 0 bases and J by 3 bases; unmatched bases: 8. The CDR3 region is CASSLDPAGGDYGYTF. CDR3 DNA sequence: TGCGCCAGCAGCTTGGATCCAGCAGGGGGAGACTATGGCTACACCTTC.

The gene calls are TRBV7-9 and TRBJ1-3; 10 bases line up with TRBD1. The ends lost 4 bases at V and 2 bases at J; junction bases unmatched: 14. CDR1 and CDR2 (germline): SEHNR, FQNEAQ (reference sequence). The length of the CDR3 is 19 residues. This chain's CDR3 is CASSSNTGTGDLPGNTIYF. The CDR3 nucleotides are TGTGCCAGCAGCTCCAACACCGGGACAGGGGACCTGCCTGGAAACACCATATATTTT.

The table lists this clone with a few counts. The rearrangement joins TRBV2 to TRBJ1-3; no clear D. The CDR3 spans 15 residues. V was shortened by 2 bases and J by 0 bases, with 8 bases between the two germline ends. Germline V lookup: CDR1 SNHLY, CDR2 FYNNEI. The CDR3 protein is CASSEFKSSGNTIYF. The CDR3 nucleotides read TGTGCCAGCAGTGAATTCAAGTCCTCTGGAAACACCATATATTTT. Together with reference TRBV2 and TRBJ1-3, the CDR3 gives the full variable domain: EPEVTQTPSHQVTQMGQEVILRCVPISNHLYFYWYRQILGQKVEFLVSFYNNEISEKSEIFDDQFSVERPDGSNFTLKIRSTKLEDSAMYFCASSEFKSSGNTIYFGEGSWLTVV.

The genes are TRBV28 and TRBJ2-7; maybe TRBD2 (7 bases). The CDR3 has 14 amino acids. The V end lost 8 bases, the J end lost 2 bases, and 16 bases lay between the germline ends. CDR1 MDHEN and CDR2 SYDVKM come from the germline V gene. This CDR3 is CASEPPGGPYEQYF. The CDR3 DNA reads as TGTGCCAGCGAACCCCCGGGGGGCCCCTACGAGCAGTACTTC.

The gene calls are TRBV5-8 and TRBJ2-5; a weak D match, TRBD1 (5 bases). Between the trimmed V and J ends, which lost 4 bases and 4 bases, there was a span of 17 bases. The length of the CDR3 is 15 residues. Germline CDR1 is SGHTS and CDR2 is YDEGEE. The CDR3 is CASSAGQFLGETQYF. DNA of the CDR3: TGTGCCAGCAGCGCAGGGCAGTTTTTGGGAGAGACCCAGTACTTC.

The rearrangement joins TRBV29-1 to TRBJ2-7, with D maybe TRBD1 (5 bases). The CDR3 loop spans 12 amino acids. Germline V lookup: CDR1 SQVTM, CDR2 ANQGSEA. V was cut by 4 bases and J by 2 bases, with 9 bases left in between. In nucleotides, the CDR3 is TGCAGCGTTGCTGACAGAGCCTACGAGCAGTACTTC. This sequence encodes CSVADRAYEQYF.

The chain links TRBV6-1 to TRBJ2-1; 8 bases match TRBD2. Germline CDR1 MNHNS, CDR2 SASEGT. V was pared by 2 bases and J by 16 bases, with 13 bases of the junction left unmatched. The CDR3 totals 14 residues. The CDR3 DNA reads TGTGCCAGCAGTGAACTCGCGGGGGGATATCCCACTTTCTTC. It encodes CASSELAGGYPTFF.

The genes are TRBV5-6 and TRBJ1-4; D might be TRBD1 (5 bases). The V and J ends lost 4 bases and 6 bases respectively, with 16 bases between them. CDR3 length: 15 amino acids. CDR1 SGHDT and CDR2 YYEEEE come from the germline V gene. The CDR3 sequence is CASSLPGGGHEKLFF. The CDR3 DNA sequence: TGTGCCAGCAGCCTTCCCGGGGGAGGGCATGAAAAACTGTTTTTT.

The genes are TRBV2 and TRBJ2-1; 12 bases align to TRBD2. The CDR3 sequence is 14 residues long. Germline lookup yields CDR1 SNHLY and CDR2 FYNNEI. J gave up 4 bases and V 9 bases, and 4 bases lay outside the gene matches. The CDR3 DNA follows: TGTGCCAGTATGACTAGCGGGGGATACAATGAGCAGTTCTTC. Its translation: CASMTSGGYNEQFF.

In regard to this clone: In this CDR3 the conserved last residue, phenylalanine or tryptophan, is missing, so a read error is likely. J is TRBJ1-1 and V is TRBV5-8, with D perhaps matching TRBD1 (5 bases). The V end was cut by 1 base, the J end by 7 bases, with 8 bases between. In germline, CDR1 is SGHTS, CDR2 YDEGEE. The CDR3 covers 12 residues. The CDR3 loop is CASSLKTVEAFL. As DNA, the CDR3 is TGTGCCAGCAGCTTGAAGACAGTTGAAGCTTTCCTT.

CDR3 in amino acids: CASSDPIKQFF. The DNA for the CDR3 is TGCGCCAGCAGTGACCCGATAAAGCAGTTCTTC. The chain joins TRBV10-2 to TRBJ2-1; no reliable D call. The CDR3 is 11 residues long. V lost 3 bases and J 11 bases, leaving 8 bases between the germline ends. Germline values: CDR1 WSHSY, CDR2 SAAADI.

The chain uses TRBV5-4 and TRBJ2-4, with a weak D call TRBD1 (5 bases). V lost 3 bases and J 5 bases, leaving 12 bases between the germline ends. CDR1 and CDR2 from the germline V gene are SGHNT and YYREEE (reference sequence). The length of the CDR3 is 14 residues. CDR3 DNA: TGTGCCAGCAGCTACGACCAGGGTCAAAACATTCAGTACTTC. Amino acid sequence: CASSYDQGQNIQYF.

With respect to this clone: Other DNA sequences in this sample translate to the same CDR3. The chain joins TRBV4-3 to TRBJ1-6; 7 positions agree with TRBD1. Unmatched junction bases numbered 14, after V lost 0 bases and J lost 0 bases. The CDR3 consists of 21 residues. CDR1 and CDR2 (germline): LGHNA, YSLEER. DNA for the CDR3: TGCGCCAGCAGCCAAGAGATTTATCGGGACAGAAAGAGCTCCTATAATTCACCCCTCCACTTT. Residues: CASSQEIYRDRKSSYNSPLHF.

The sample holds a few counts of this clone. The rearrangement joins TRBV4-3 to TRBJ2-1, with 8 bases matching TRBD2. Germline loops: CDR1 LGHNA, CDR2 YSLEER. This CDR3 region has 16 residues. With 0 bases clipped from V and 7 bases from J, the junction kept 8 bases outside the gene matches. The CDR3 reads CASSQDFGGGRNEQFF. The CDR3 DNA is TGCGCCAGCAGCCAAGATTTCGGGGGGGGCCGGAATGAGCAGTTCTTC.